What follows are 27 T cell receptor beta chains derived from one specimen sequenced in a study of blood T cell repertoires in COVID-19. The assay was immunoSEQ multiplex PCR, and TCRdb's table has in-frame clones only and misses some. The sample includes approximately 94,000 clones, roughly 80% of them seen just once. The sequenced material came from peripheral blood. Every receptor here comes from a man between 65 and 85 years old with active or convalescent COVID-19.

This clone was observed a single time. This chain links TRBV18 with TRBJ2-1, with D tentatively TRBD2 (6 bases). The CDR3 is 17 amino acids. CDR1 is KGHSH and CDR2 is LQKENI in the germline V gene. The V and J ends lost 3 bases and 10 bases respectively, with 25 bases between them. The DNA of the CDR3 is TGTGCCAGCTCACCGGAGGGCTCGGGCACCCCAAGGGGCGAGCAGTTCTTC. Translating gives CASSPEGSGTPRGEQFF.

This clone was found a few times. The junction departs from the called germline gene at one end, perhaps through a read error. The V gene is TRBV7-6, the J gene TRBJ2-2, with 10 bases aligning to TRBD2. The length of the CDR3 is 13 residues. CDR1 SGHVS and CDR2 FNYEAQ come from the germline V gene. The CDR3 protein is CASSLAGAGELFF. The CDR3 DNA reads TGTGCCAGCAGCCTAGCGGGAGCCGGGGAGCTGTTTTTT. The variable domain in full, completed from reference TRBV7-6 and TRBJ2-2, reads GAGVSQSPRYKVTKRGQDVALRCDPISGHVSLYWYRQALGQGPEFLTYFNYEAQQDKSGLPNDRFSAERPEGSISTLTIQRTEQRDSAMYRCASSLAGAGELFFGEGSRLTVL.

This chain uses TRBV27 with TRBJ2-2; D ambiguous. Germline lookup yields CDR1 MNHEY and CDR2 SMNVEV (reference sequence). This CDR3 is 13 amino acids long. V lost 0 bases to trimming and J lost 6 bases, with 5 bases between them. The CDR3 sequence: CASSLSRAGELFF. The CDR3 coding sequence is TGTGCCAGCAGTTTATCCCGAGCCGGGGAGCTGTTTTTT.

The genes are TRBV6-5 and TRBJ1-5; 7 nucleotides align to TRBD1. Germline V gene sequence: CDR1 MNHEY, CDR2 SVGAGI. After removal of 5 bases from V and 3 bases from J, the junction contained 4 bases not matched to a gene. This CDR3 region has 14 residues. The CDR3 DNA is TGTGCCAGCAGTCGGGACAGCCCCAATCAGCCCCAGCATTTT. It is translated as CASSRDSPNQPQHF.

This clone came up a few times. The V call is TRBV11-2, the J call TRBJ2-3; 8 nucleotides align to TRBD1. Germline V gene sequence: CDR1 SGHAT, CDR2 FQNNGV. CDR3 length equals 15 residues. J lost 2 bases, V lost 5 bases, and 6 bases had no gene match. The CDR3 DNA reads TGTGCCAGCAGCCCGGGGACAGGATCCACAGATACGCAGTATTTT. Protein: CASSPGTGSTDTQYF.

The chain is built from TRBV12-3 or TRBV12-4 and TRBJ2-3, with D maybe TRBD1 (7 bases). With 6 bases removed from V and 4 bases from J, the gap between germline ends came to 11 bases. There are 13 residues in the CDR3. The CDR3 spells CASSLRGADTQYF. In nucleotides, the CDR3 is TGTGCCAGCAGCCTCAGGGGGGCAGATACGCAGTATTTT.

J is TRBJ1-2 and V is TRBV6-2 or TRBV6-3; 10 nucleotides align to TRBD1. The CDR3 extends over 16 amino acids. The V and J ends lost 4 bases and 3 bases, in that order; junction bases with no gene match: 8. CDR1 is MNHEY, CDR2 SVGEGT, per germline. CDR3 in amino acids: CASSFPRQGADYGYTF. DNA for the CDR3: TGTGCCAGCAGTTTCCCTCGACAGGGGGCGGACTATGGCTACACCTTC.

V gene TRBV18 combines with J gene TRBJ2-7; 8 bases fit TRBD2. The CDR3 loop spans 16 amino acids. Looked up from germline, CDR1 is KGHSH and CDR2 is LQKENI. Unmatched junction bases numbered 13, after V lost 3 bases and J lost 6 bases. The CDR3 DNA reads TGTGCCAGCTCACCCCCGGGGGGGCGGGACTCTGCCGAGCAGTACTTC. Amino acid sequence: CASSPPGGRDSAEQYF.

The chain couples TRBV5-6 to TRBJ1-6; 7 bases align to TRBD1. CDR3 length equals 14 residues. With 3 bases clipped from V and 6 bases from J, the junction kept 3 bases outside the gene matches. The germline V gene encodes CDR1 SGHDT and CDR2 YYEEEE. CDR3 protein: CASSWGQPNSPLHF. The CDR3 nucleotides are TGTGCCAGCAGCTGGGGACAGCCTAATTCACCCCTCCACTTT.

The rearrangement links TRBV27 to TRBJ1-1; D is uncertain. Germline lookup yields CDR1 MNHEY and CDR2 SMNVEV (reference sequence). Trimming left V 3 bases short and J 6 bases short, with 11 bases between. This CDR3 is built from 13 residues. This chain's CDR3 is CASSFSSGSEAFF. CDR3 nucleotides: TGTGCCAGCAGTTTCTCTTCGGGTTCTGAAGCTTTCTTT.

This CDR3 reads CATRSTGRRTEAFF. The CDR3 DNA reads as TGTGCCACCAGGTCGACAGGGCGTAGAACTGAAGCTTTCTTT. The V call is TRBV24-1, the J call TRBJ1-1; 7 bases match TRBD1. Germline V lookup: CDR1 KGHDR, CDR2 SFDVKD. V was clipped by 7 bases and J by 5 bases; unmatched bases: 9. The CDR3 is made up of 14 amino acids.

This clone was seen a handful of times. The gene calls are TRBV15 and TRBJ1-5; D might be TRBD1 (6 bases). This CDR3 has 13 amino acids. With 5 bases removed from V and 6 bases from J, the gap between germline ends came to 11 bases. CDR1 and CDR2 from the germline V gene are LNHNV and YYDKDF (reference sequence). CDR3 region: CATSETDSQPQHF. The CDR3 DNA reads TGTGCCACCAGCGAAACGGACAGTCAGCCCCAGCATTTT.

This sequence joins TRBV10-3 and TRBJ2-5; D gene uncertain. CDR1 and CDR2 (germline): ENHRY, SYGVKD. There are 12 residues in the CDR3. V was pared by 0 bases and J by 3 bases, with 2 bases between. The CDR3 sequence: CAISESEETQYF. DNA for the CDR3: TGTGCCATCAGTGAGTCCGAAGAGACCCAGTACTTC.

V is TRBV19 and J is TRBJ1-4, with D possibly being TRBD1 (6 bases). Germline CDR1 is LNHDA and CDR2 is SQIVND (reference sequence). V gave up 5 bases and J gave up 4 bases, with 17 bases separating them. The CDR3 is 16 residues long. The CDR3 sequence: CASSGNRAPFNEKLFF. The CDR3 DNA reads as TGTGCCAGTAGTGGCAACAGGGCCCCATTTAATGAAAAACTGTTTTTT.

This chain joins TRBV7-8 and TRBJ1-1, with unresolved D. The CDR3 covers 14 residues. CDR1 and CDR2 from the germline V gene are SGHVS and FQNEAQ. With 2 bases removed from V and 2 bases from J, the gap between germline ends came to 9 bases. The CDR3: CASSLRRVNTEAFF. CDR3 DNA: TGTGCCAGCAGCTTAAGGAGGGTAAACACTGAAGCTTTCTTT.

This chain joins TRBV27 and TRBJ1-5; D gene uncertain. Germline CDR1 is MNHEY and CDR2 is SMNVEV (reference sequence). With 2 bases removed from V and 6 bases from J, the gap between germline ends came to 5 bases. There are 12 residues in the CDR3. CDR3 residues: CASSLTGQPQHF. CDR3 DNA: TGTGCCAGCAGTTTAACCGGTCAGCCCCAGCATTTT.

The chain links TRBV10-3 to TRBJ2-5; D uncertain. V was shortened by 10 bases and J by 9 bases, with 21 bases between the two germline ends. Per germline, CDR1 ENHRY and CDR2 SYGVKD. The CDR3 has 13 residues. CDR3 in amino acids: CATLAPGEVSQYF. For the CDR3, the DNA is TGTGCCACACTGGCCCCTGGAGAGGTTTCCCAGTACTTC.

V gene TRBV6-4 combines with J gene TRBJ2-3; D might be TRBD1 (6 bases). The V end lost 5 bases, the J end lost 2 bases, and 11 bases lay between the germline ends. CDR1 MRHNA and CDR2 SNTAGT come from the germline V gene. This CDR3 comprises 14 residues. The CDR3 loop is CASSSTGYTDTQYF. As DNA, the CDR3 is TGTGCCAGCAGTTCGACAGGTTACACAGATACGCAGTATTTT.

The chain carries TRBV7-9 and TRBJ2-1, with TRBD2 matching 7 bases. Trimming at V came to 5 bases and at J to 4 bases, leaving 11 bases not matched to a gene. The germline gives CDR1 SEHNR, CDR2 FQNEAQ (reference sequence). This CDR3 has 16 amino acids. The CDR3: CASSPRGGRSYNEQFF. DNA of the CDR3: TGTGCCAGCAGCCCCCGCGGCGGGAGATCGTACAATGAGCAGTTCTTC.

CDR3 region: CASSSKRGSSYNEQFF. CDR3 nucleotide sequence: TGTGCCAGCAGCTCTAAGCGGGGGAGCTCCTACAATGAGCAGTTCTTC. The rearrangement joins TRBV7-6 to TRBJ2-1; TRBD2 matches at 8 bases. This CDR3 is built from 16 residues. Germline CDR1 reads SGHVS; CDR2 reads FNYEAQ. With 4 bases clipped from V and 0 bases from J, the junction kept 5 bases outside the gene matches.

The chain has TRBV27 and TRBJ2-7; D ambiguous. V lost 0 bases and J lost 2, with 11 bases in between. Per germline, CDR1 MNHEY and CDR2 SMNVEV (reference sequence). The CDR3 covers 15 residues. The CDR3 nucleotides are TGTGCCAGCAGTTTATCCCAGGTGAAACCCTACGAGCAGTACTTC. Translating it yields CASSLSQVKPYEQYF.

CDR3 protein: CATSDLQSPGTSGYNEQFF. CDR3 nucleotides: TGTGCCACCAGTGATTTGCAATCTCCGGGAACTAGCGGCTACAATGAGCAGTTCTTC. V usage is TRBV24-1 and J usage is TRBJ2-1; 8 nucleotides agree with TRBD2. There are 19 residues in the CDR3. Trimming at V came to 0 bases and at J to 3 bases, leaving 12 bases not matched to a gene. From germline, CDR1 is KGHDR and CDR2 SFDVKD.

The rearrangement links TRBV7-9 to TRBJ2-7; TRBD2 agrees at 7 bases. The trim removed 4 bases at V and 5 bases at J, leaving 14 bases unmatched. Germline-derived CDR1 and CDR2 are SEHNR and FQNEAQ (reference sequence). The CDR3 length is 16 residues. This CDR3 is CASSYLGEGMYNEQYF. Written as DNA, the CDR3 is TGTGCCAGCAGCTACCTGGGGGAGGGCATGTACAACGAGCAGTACTTC.

The J gene is TRBJ2-3, the V gene TRBV11-2, with D maybe TRBD2 (7 bases). The V end was cut by 5 bases, the J end by 6 bases, with 18 bases between. The CDR3 is made up of 15 amino acids. CDR1 SGHAT and CDR2 FQNNGV come from the germline V gene. The CDR3 nucleotides read TGTGCCAGCAGCCAGCTGGGGGGGGCTGCGGATACGCAGTATTTT. It specifies CASSQLGGAADTQYF. Combining the CDR3 with reference TRBV11-2 and TRBJ2-3 gives the whole variable domain EAGVAQSPRYKIIEKRQSVAFWCNPISGHATLYWYQQILGQGPKLLIQFQNNGVVDDSQLPKDRFSAERLKGVDSTLKIQPAKLEDSAVYLCASSQLGGAADTQYFGPGTRLTVL.

The chain carries TRBV4-1 and TRBJ2-3; TRBD2 aligns across 14 bases. Germline CDR1 is MGHRA and CDR2 is YSYEKL. The CDR3 is made up of 18 amino acids. The junction had 9 bases not matched to a gene; V was cut back by 0 bases and J by 7 bases. CDR3 residues: CASSQDSRLAGGVNTQYF. The CDR3 coding sequence is TGCGCCAGCAGCCAAGATTCGCGACTAGCGGGGGGGGTGAATACGCAGTATTTT.

The CDR3 sequence: CASKNPQGTEAFF. CDR3 coding DNA: TGTGCCAGCAAGAACCCTCAGGGCACTGAAGCTTTCTTT. The chain combines TRBV28 with TRBJ1-1, with D maybe TRBD1 (5 bases). CDR1 and CDR2 from the germline V gene are MDHEN and SYDVKM. The length of the CDR3 is 13 residues. V lost 7 bases and J lost 4, with 13 bases in between.

V usage is TRBV6-5 and J usage is TRBJ1-2, with 9 bases lining up with TRBD1. V dropped 7 bases and J dropped 8; count of bases not matched to a gene: 8. The CDR3 contains 13 residues. Germline values: CDR1 MNHEY, CDR2 SVGAGI. CDR3 residues: CASTQGQGGGYTF. In DNA, the CDR3 is TGTGCCAGCACTCAGGGACAGGGTGGCGGCTACACCTTC.